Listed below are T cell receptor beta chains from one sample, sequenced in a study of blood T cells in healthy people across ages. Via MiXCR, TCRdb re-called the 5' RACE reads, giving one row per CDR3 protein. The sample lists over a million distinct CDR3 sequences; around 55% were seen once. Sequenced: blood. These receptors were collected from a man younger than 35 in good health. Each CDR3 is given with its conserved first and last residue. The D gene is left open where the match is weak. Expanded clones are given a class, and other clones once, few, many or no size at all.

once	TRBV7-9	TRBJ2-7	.	TGTGCCAGCAGCCAGGACAACCAGGAGGAGCAGTACTTC	CASSQDNQEEQYF
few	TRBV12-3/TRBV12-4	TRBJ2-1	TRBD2	TGTGCCAGCAGTCCCGGGACTAGCGGCTTCCATGAGCAGTTCTTC	CASSPGTSGFHEQFF
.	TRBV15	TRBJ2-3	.	TGTGCCACCAGCAGAGATGATGTTGCGTGGACAGAACTTACGCAGTATTTT	CATSRDDVAWTELTQYF
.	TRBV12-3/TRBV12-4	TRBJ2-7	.	TGTGCCTGTAGACAGGATAGGTACGAGCAGTACTTC	CACRQDRYEQYF
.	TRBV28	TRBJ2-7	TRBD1	TGTGCCAGCAGACCTCCGGACAGGGATTACGAGCAGTACTTC	CASRPPDRDYEQYF
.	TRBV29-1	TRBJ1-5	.	TGCAGCGTTGAACTGGGGGGCTTGGGCAATCAGCCCCAGCATTTT	CSVELGGLGNQPQHF
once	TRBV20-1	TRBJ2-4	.	TGCAGTGCTAGGGACCGGATACTACAAAACATTCAGTACTTC	CSARDRILQNIQYF
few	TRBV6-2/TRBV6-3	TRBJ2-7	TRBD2	TGTGCCAGCAGACCGGGACTAGCCCTCGAGCAGTACTTC	CASRPGLALEQYF
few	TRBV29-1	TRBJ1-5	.	TGCAGCGTTGGTTCAGGCGGGACCAATCAGCCCCAGCATTTT	CSVGSGGTNQPQHF
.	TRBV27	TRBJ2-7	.	TGTGCCAGCAGTTCGCGGATGTCCTTCTACGAGCAGTACTTC	CASSSRMSFYEQYF
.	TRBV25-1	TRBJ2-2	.	TGTGCCAGCAGTGAACCCAAGACTTCCACCGGGGAGCTGTTTTTT	CASSEPKTSTGELFF
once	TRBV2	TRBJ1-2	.	TGTGCCAGCTGGTTTGGGGCAGAAGCTAACTATGGCTACACCTTC	CASWFGAEANYGYTF
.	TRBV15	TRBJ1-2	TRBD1	TGTGCCACCAGCAGAGATAGGGGGGACAGGGTTAGTGGCTACACCTTC	CATSRDRGDRVSGYTF
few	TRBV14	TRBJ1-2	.	TGTGCCAGCAGCCAAGCCAGGACGGCATCCCATGGCTACACCTTC	CASSQARTASHGYTF
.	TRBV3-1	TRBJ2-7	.	TGTGCCAGCAGCCAAGTTGGCCAGCCTACCTACGAGCAGTACTTC	CASSQVGQPTYEQYF
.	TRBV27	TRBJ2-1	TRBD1	TGTGCCAGCAGTTTATTTTTTGAGGGGGCTTTGGACAATGAGCAGTTCTTC	CASSLFFEGALDNEQFF
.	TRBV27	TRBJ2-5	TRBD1	TGTGCCAGCGGTACCAGGGGACAGAAGTACCAAGAGACCCAGTACTTC	CASGTRGQKYQETQYF
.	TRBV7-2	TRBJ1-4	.	TGTGCCAGCAGTTTCCGGGCCAGGGCAACTAATGAAAAACTGTTTTTT	CASSFRARATNEKLFF
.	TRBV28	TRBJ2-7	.	TGTGCCAGCAGTTCAGCCGAGCAGTACTTC	CASSSAEQYF
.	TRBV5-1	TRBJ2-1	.	TGCGCCAGCAGCTTGGATGAGGGGAGGCACAATGAGCAGTTCTTC	CASSLDEGRHNEQFF
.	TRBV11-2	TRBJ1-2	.	TGTGCCAGCAGCCCCTCTCCGGGGCCCACTAACTATGGCTACACCTTC	CASSPSPGPTNYGYTF
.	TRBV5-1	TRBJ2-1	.	TGCGCCAGCAGCCCTGAAGGACAGACTTACAATGAGCAGTTCTTC	CASSPEGQTYNEQFF
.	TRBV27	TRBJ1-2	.	TGTGCCAGCAGTCCCAACAGGGTCGGCAACTATGGCTACACCTTC	CASSPNRVGNYGYTF
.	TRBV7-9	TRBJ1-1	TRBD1	TGTGCCAGCAGCTTAGTGGGGACAGCTCCGAACACTGAAGCTTTCTTT	CASSLVGTAPNTEAFF
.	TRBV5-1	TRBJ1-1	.	TGCGCCAGCAGCTTGGCTGCAGGTCGGGGTAGAGAAGCTTTCTTT	CASSLAAGRGREAFF
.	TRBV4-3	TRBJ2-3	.	TGCGCCAGCAGCCCCTTACAGGGGGGGAGCACAGATACGCAGTATTTT	CASSPLQGGSTDTQYF
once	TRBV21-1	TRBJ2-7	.	TGTGCCAACAGGGAGAACCCCTACGAGCAGTACTTC	CANRENPYEQYF
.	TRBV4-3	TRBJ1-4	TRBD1	TGCGCCAGCAGCCAAGATAGGACAGGGTGGAATGAAAAACTGTTTTTT	CASSQDRTGWNEKLFF
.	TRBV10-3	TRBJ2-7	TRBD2	TGTGCCATCAGTGAGTCGATCGGGCTAGCGGGATACGAGCAGTACTTC	CAISESIGLAGYEQYF
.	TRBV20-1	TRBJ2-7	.	TGCAGTGCTCCCGGGTGGAGGTACGAGCAGTACTTC	CSAPGWRYEQYF
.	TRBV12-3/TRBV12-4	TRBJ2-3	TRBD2	TGTGCCAGCTCACGTGGGGGGGTCCCGTATTTT	CASSRGGVPYF
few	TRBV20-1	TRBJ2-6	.	TGCAGTGCTCCTGGACTCTCTGGGGCCAACGTCCTGACTTTC	CSAPGLSGANVLTF
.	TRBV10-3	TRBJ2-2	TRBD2	TGTGCCACGATAGCGGGGGGTACTAACACCGGGGAGCTGTTTTTT	CATIAGGTNTGELFF
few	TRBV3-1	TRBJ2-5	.	TGTGCCAGCAGCCAGTTGTCGCCAGAAGAGACCCAGTACTTC	CASSQLSPEETQYF
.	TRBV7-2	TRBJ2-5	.	TGTGCCAGCAGCGTTACTAGACAAGAGACCCAGTACTTC	CASSVTRQETQYF
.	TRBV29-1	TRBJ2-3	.	TGCAGCGGTGAAAACCCCAGGGGGGGCACAGATACGCAGTATTTT	CSGENPRGGTDTQYF
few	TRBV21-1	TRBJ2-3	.	TGTGCCAGCAGCAAAGCGCTAGAGGGGGCGATAACGCAGTATTTT	CASSKALEGAITQYF
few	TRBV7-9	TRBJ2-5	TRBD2	TGTGCCAGCAGCTACGGCGGGGGGGTAAAAGAGACCCAGTACTTC	CASSYGGGVKETQYF
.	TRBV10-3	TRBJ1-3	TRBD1	TGTGCCACCGGGCCACAGGGGACCGGAAACACCATATATTTT	CATGPQGTGNTIYF
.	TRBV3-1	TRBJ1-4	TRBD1	TGTGCCAGCAGCCAGCGGACAGGGCGGGAAAAACTGTTTTTT	CASSQRTGREKLFF
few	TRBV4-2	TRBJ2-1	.	TGTGCCAGCAGCCAAGAGCGGTCGGGGTACAATGAGCAGTTCTTC	CASSQERSGYNEQFF
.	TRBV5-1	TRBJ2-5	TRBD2	TGCGCCAGCAGCAAGCGGACTAGCGGGGGGGACAATGAGCAGTACTTC	CASSKRTSGGDNEQYF
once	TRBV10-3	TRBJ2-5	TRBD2	TGTGCCATCAGTGAGTCGACGGGACTAGAGATAGGGACCCAGTACTTC	CAISESTGLEIGTQYF
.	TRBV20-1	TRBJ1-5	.	TGCAGTGCTAGACAGCGGCGCAATCAGCCCCAGCATTTT	CSARQRRNQPQHF